This T cell receptor (beta chain) was profiled in a study of OX40 agonist ivuxolimab in advanced cancers. Study-wide background: Clinicians treated patients with ivuxolimab, an agonistic anti-OX40 (CD134) antibody. Participants could have had prior anti-PD-1, anti-PD-L1 or anti-CTLA-4 therapy, and approximately 37% had some.

Repertoires were generated with immunoSEQ multiplex PCR, while TCRdb's copy carries only in-frame clones and drops some. The sample consists of about 31,000 clones, about 89% of them appearing once. Germline loops: CDR1 MGHRA, CDR2 YSYEKL. The CDR3 is 15 residues long. The ends were cut back, 0 bases at V and 8 bases at J, with 16 bases in the middle. Blood samples were obtained at baseline, cycle 4 day 1, and cycle 7 day 1. V usage is TRBV4-1 and J usage is TRBJ1-2; no clear D. The TCR was taken from an adult with an advanced solid tumor such as melanoma, head and neck, liver or kidney cancer. The sample in question was CD4+ or CD8+ T cells sorted from blood, obtained in a trial of the OX40 agonist ivuxolimab. This CDR3 reads CASSQEGIRTEGYTF. Written as DNA, the CDR3 is TGCGCCAGCAGCCAAGAAGGGATCCGAACGGAGGGCTACACCTTC.